This T cell receptor (beta chain) derives from a study of read filtering for tumor transcriptome and immune sequencing. Study-level background: Revised staging placed under ten patients in R-ISS I, about 17 in II, about seven in III. DNase treatment preceded whole-transcriptome library preparation. Study results and caveats: Dropping single-read clonotypes raised IR-seq and RNA-seq shared-clonotype correlation.

Molecular barcoded adaptors covering alpha/delta and beta/gamma chains were used on about 390 ng RNA. Using its own MiXCR run on the reads, TCRdb lists one record per CDR3 protein. The data show 20,000 to 30,000 distinct CDR3 sequences, with under 25% seen just once and roughly half held by the top ten. V lost 3 bases to trimming and J lost 2 bases, with 6 bases between them. Germline values: CDR1 DFQATT, CDR2 SNEGSKA (reference sequence). This CDR3 has 12 amino acids. This clonotype has only a few counts. The antigen is undetermined. Sample: a population of CD138-negative cells sorted from bone marrow. The chain carries TRBV20-1 and TRBJ2-3; D unresolved. This receptor was identified in a donor aged 40 or older with multiple myeloma. The CDR3 loop is CSASTITDTQYF. The CDR3 region has the DNA TGCAGTGCTAGTACGATCACAGATACGCAGTATTTT.